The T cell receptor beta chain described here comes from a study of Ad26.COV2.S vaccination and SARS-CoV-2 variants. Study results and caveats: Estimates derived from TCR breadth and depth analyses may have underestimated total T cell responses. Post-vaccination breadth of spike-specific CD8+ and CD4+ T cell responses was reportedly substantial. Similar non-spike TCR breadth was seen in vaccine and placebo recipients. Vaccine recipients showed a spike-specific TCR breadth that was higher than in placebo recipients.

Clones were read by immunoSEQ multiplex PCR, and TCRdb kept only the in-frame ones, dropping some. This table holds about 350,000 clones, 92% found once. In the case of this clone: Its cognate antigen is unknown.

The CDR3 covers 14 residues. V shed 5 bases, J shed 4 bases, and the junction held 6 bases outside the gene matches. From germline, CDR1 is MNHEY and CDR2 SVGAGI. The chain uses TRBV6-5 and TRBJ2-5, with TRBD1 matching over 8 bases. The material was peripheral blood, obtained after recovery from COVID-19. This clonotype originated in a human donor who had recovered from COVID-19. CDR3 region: CASSMDRVLETQYF. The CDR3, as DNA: TGTGCCAGCAGTATGGACAGGGTCTTAGAGACCCAGTACTTC.